The rows below give T cell receptor beta chains drawn from one sample of a study of shared clonotypes between healthy human individuals. Profiling relied on immunoSEQ multiplex PCR, and the TCRdb table lists in-frame clones only, not all of them. The sample holds about 1 million clones; around 74% are singletons and the top ten take less than 1.5%. The sample comprised memory CD4+ T cells sorted from blood. These receptors originate from a man between 18 and 35 years old in good health. The CDR3 runs from the conserved cysteine through the conserved F or W. The D gene is left open where the match is weak. Clone size appears in some rows only: once, few, many, or a class for an expanded clone.

clone size	V gene	D gene	J gene	CDR3 DNA	CDR3 protein
-	TRBV18	-	TRBJ2-5	TGTGCCAGCTCACCACAGACAGTCGGAGAGACCCAGTACTTC	CASSPQTVGETQYF
-	TRBV11-2	TRBD2	TRBJ2-5	TGTGCCAGCAGCGCCACCAGCGGGGGGAGAGGGGAGACCCAGTACTTC	CASSATSGGRGETQYF
-	TRBV7-2	-	TRBJ2-6	TGTGCCAGCAGGCAAACGGGTAGCGTCCCCCCTGGGGCCAACGTCCTGACTTTC	CASRQTGSVPPGANVLTF
-	TRBV2	-	TRBJ2-2	TGTGCCAGCAGTGAAGGGGGGCCTCGGTCCGGGGAGCTGTTTTTT	CASSEGGPRSGELFF
-	TRBV18	-	TRBJ1-1	TGTGCCAGCTCCACAGATGAGAACACTGAAGCTTTCTTT	CASSTDENTEAFF
-	TRBV7-2	TRBD2	TRBJ2-1	TGTGCCAGCAGCATCAGCGGGGGGGCATACAATGAGCAGTTCTTC	CASSISGGAYNEQFF
-	TRBV18	-	TRBJ2-7	TGTGCCAGCTCATTTACAAGAAACTACGAGCAGTACTTC	CASSFTRNYEQYF
-	TRBV6-5	-	TRBJ2-2	TGTGCCAGCAGTTCTTTGACTCTGAACACCGGGGAGCTGTTTTTT	CASSSLTLNTGELFF
-	TRBV7-6	-	TRBJ2-6	TGTGCCAGCAGCTCCGCTCCGGGTGGGGCCAACGTCCTGACTTTC	CASSSAPGGANVLTF
-	TRBV6-6	-	TRBJ1-4	TGTGCCAGCACCTTGAGTGTTGAAAAACTGTTTTTT	CASTLSVEKLFF
-	TRBV6-1	TRBD1	TRBJ1-4	TGTGCCAGCAGCTATAACAGGGGGGAAAAACTGTTTTTT	CASSYNRGEKLFF
-	TRBV6-5	-	TRBJ1-1	TGTGCCAGCAGTTACGAAACAGCCCAAGAAGCTTTCTTT	CASSYETAQEAFF
-	TRBV7-9	TRBD2	TRBJ2-1	TGTGCCAGCAGCTTAAGTCCTAGCGGGAACAATGAGCAGTTCTTC	CASSLSPSGNNEQFF
-	TRBV5-1	TRBD1	TRBJ1-6	TGCGCCAGCAGCCCGGGACAGAATAATTCACCCCTCCACTTT	CASSPGQNNSPLHF
once	TRBV5-8	-	TRBJ2-1	TGTGCCAGCAGCTTAGTTCTAGCTCATAACTCCTACAATGAGCAGTTCTTC	CASSLVLAHNSYNEQFF
-	TRBV2	-	TRBJ2-1	TGTGCCAGCAGTGAATTCTACTACAATGAGCAGTTCTTC	CASSEFYYNEQFF
-	TRBV25-1	-	TRBJ1-2	TGTGCCAGTCAGAGGGACGGGGGAGGGGGCTACACCTTC	CASQRDGGGGYTF
-	TRBV18	-	TRBJ2-7	TGTGCCAGCTCGCCAGAGATCGAGGGAGAGCAGTACTTC	CASSPEIEGEQYF
-	TRBV7-2	-	TRBJ1-1	TGTGCCAGCAGCCCGTCGGTGAACACTGAAGCTTTCTTT	CASSPSVNTEAFF
-	TRBV28	-	TRBJ1-5	TGTGCCAGCACCTTGGCCCTAGAGGGTCAGCCCCAGCATTTT	CASTLALEGQPQHF
-	TRBV2	-	TRBJ1-1	TGTGCCAGCAAAATAGGGAACACTGAAGCTTTCTTT	CASKIGNTEAFF
-	TRBV6-1	-	TRBJ1-5	TGTGCCAGCAGTGAAGCTATTGGGCACTATCAGCCCCAGCATTTT	CASSEAIGHYQPQHF
-	TRBV18	TRBD1	TRBJ2-3	TGTGCCAGCTCGTTGACAGGGAGCACAGATACGCAGTATTTT	CASSLTGSTDTQYF
once	TRBV9	-	TRBJ1-2	TGTGCCAGCAGCGTAGTTACATCGCCAGGGTTCGATGGCTACACCTTC	CASSVVTSPGFDGYTF
-	TRBV11-2	-	TRBJ2-2	TGTGCCAGCAGCTCCCGCCAACTCACGAACACCGGGGAGCTGTTTTTT	CASSSRQLTNTGELFF
-	TRBV5-4	-	TRBJ1-2	TGTGCCAGCAGCGGGGACGGCATCTATGGCTACACCTTC	CASSGDGIYGYTF
-	TRBV6-5	TRBD2	TRBJ2-7	TGTGCCGCGGGGGTCCTCGGCCCCTACGAGCAGTACTTC	CAAGVLGPYEQYF
-	TRBV11-2	-	TRBJ2-6	TGTGCCAGCAGCCCTATAAGCCAGGGTGAATCTGGGGCCAACGTCCTGACTTTC	CASSPISQGESGANVLTF
few	TRBV7-9	-	TRBJ2-2	TGTGCCAGCAGCCCCGGTACCCTGAACACCGGGGAGCTGTTTTTT	CASSPGTLNTGELFF
-	TRBV19	-	TRBJ2-2	TGTGCCACCCAGGGGCGCACGAACACCGGGGAGCTGTTTTTT	CATQGRTNTGELFF
-	TRBV13	-	TRBJ2-3	TGTGCCAGCAGCCTTAGCACAGATACGCAGTATTTT	CASSLSTDTQYF
many	TRBV6-5	-	TRBJ2-6	TGTGCCAGCTCCGGTACTGGGGCCAACGTCCTGACTTTC	CASSGTGANVLTF
-	TRBV5-1	-	TRBJ2-7	TGCGCCAGCAGCTTGGGATTAACCTACGAGCAGTACTTC	CASSLGLTYEQYF
many	TRBV7-9	-	TRBJ2-2	TGTGCCAGCAGCTTAGCAGGCAGGGGAGTCGGGGAGCTGTTTTTT	CASSLAGRGVGELFF
many	TRBV7-8	TRBD1	TRBJ1-2	TGTGCCAGCAGCGCCCGCGACAGGGACTATGGCTACACCTTC	CASSARDRDYGYTF
-	TRBV6-5	-	TRBJ2-5	TGTGCCAGCACGGGGCCGAGGGAGACCCAGTACTTC	CASTGPRETQYF
-	TRBV2	-	TRBJ2-1	TGTGCCAGCAGTGAAAGAGGATTCAATGAGCAGTTCTTC	CASSERGFNEQFF
-	TRBV11-3	TRBD1	TRBJ1-1	TGTGCCAGCAGCGCTGGGACAGGGCAAAGAGAGAACACTGAAGCTTTCTTT	CASSAGTGQRENTEAFF
once	TRBV10-3	-	TRBJ1-1	TGTGCCATCAGGGGACGGGAGAACACTGAAGCTTTCTTT	CAIRGRENTEAFF
-	TRBV27	-	TRBJ1-4	TGTGCCAGCAGTTTAAACGGTCGAAAACTGTTTTTT	CASSLNGRKLFF
-	TRBV4-1	TRBD1	TRBJ1-2	TGCGCCAGCAGCGCCCGGGAGGGGGCAGGCTATGGCTACACCTTC	CASSAREGAGYGYTF
few	TRBV9	-	TRBJ1-1	TGTGCCAGCAGCCCCACAGGGATGAACACTGAAGCTTTCTTT	CASSPTGMNTEAFF
-	TRBV13	-	TRBJ2-6	TGTGCCAGCAGCTTAGGGGGCCTCTCTGGGGCCAACGTCCTGACTTTC	CASSLGGLSGANVLTF
-	TRBV11-2	-	TRBJ2-7	TGTGCCAGCTTGCGGCCCTCCTCCTACGAGCAGTACTTC	CASLRPSSYEQYF
once	TRBV5-1	-	TRBJ2-3	TGCGCCAGCAGCAGGGGGGGAGATACGCAGTATTTT	CASSRGGDTQYF
once	TRBV7-6	-	TRBJ2-7	TGTGCCAGCAGCTTTCGGGGAAACGAGCAGTACTTC	CASSFRGNEQYF
-	TRBV19	-	TRBJ2-5	TGTGCCAGTAGTTCCACCAGGGAAGTCCAGTACTTC	CASSSTREVQYF
-	TRBV10-3	TRBD2	TRBJ2-7	TGTGCCACCACTAGCGACAGCTCCTACGAGCAGTACTTC	CATTSDSSYEQYF
-	TRBV4-3	TRBD1	TRBJ2-4	TGCGCCAGCAGCCAAGCTAAAACCGGGACAGACGGAGCCAAAAACATTCAGTACTTC	CASSQAKTGTDGAKNIQYF
-	TRBV6-5	TRBD1	TRBJ1-2	TGTGCCAGCATTCCAACAGGGGGAAACTATGGCTACACCTTC	CASIPTGGNYGYTF
few	TRBV6-1	-	TRBJ1-6	TGTGCCAGCAGTGAGATCGGGGGCTCCTATAATTCACCCCTCCACTTT	CASSEIGGSYNSPLHF
-	TRBV27	TRBD1	TRBJ1-2	TGTGCCAGCAGATACAGGGGCGGCTACACCTTC	CASRYRGGYTF
-	TRBV9	-	TRBJ2-5	TGTGCCAGCAGCGTAGGTCGGGAGCAAGAGACCCAGTACTTC	CASSVGREQETQYF